What follows are 17 T cell receptor beta chains derived from one specimen sequenced in a study of T cells in localized non-small cell lung cancer. Only in-frame clones appear in the TCRdb table, and some are missing; sequencing was by immunoSEQ multiplex PCR. The data hold about 78,000 clones, with 84% observed a single time. Here the sequenced sample was peripheral blood, taken before any cancer treatment. The receptors derive from a man between 40 and 70 years old with stage I lung adenocarcinoma.

This chain links TRBV27 with TRBJ2-4; D not resolved. Germline V gene data show CDR1 as MNHEY and CDR2 as SMNVEV (reference sequence). The CDR3 spans 13 residues. Trimming took 8 bases from V and 1 from J, leaving 9 bases between them. The CDR3 here is CASYDRAKNIQYF. The CDR3 nucleotides read TGTGCCAGCTACGATCGGGCCAAAAACATTCAGTACTTC.

The chain uses TRBV10-3 and TRBJ2-7; 11 bases are shared with TRBD2. Germline V lookup: CDR1 ENHRY, CDR2 SYGVKD. CDR3 size: 15 residues. V shed 6 bases, J shed 7 bases, and the junction held 11 bases outside the gene matches. CDR3 in DNA: TGTGCCATCAGGGATAGCGGGAGGGCCCGGTGGGAGCAGTACTTC. Translating gives CAIRDSGRARWEQYF.

The chain couples TRBV28 to TRBJ2-7, with 7 bases that match TRBD1. From germline, CDR1 is MDHEN and CDR2 SYDVKM. The CDR3 length is 17 residues. With 10 bases clipped from V and 2 bases from J, the junction kept 20 bases outside the gene matches. The CDR3 is CAITEPPKGQLTYEQYF. CDR3 sequence (DNA): TGTGCCATCACCGAACCCCCTAAGGGACAGCTCACCTACGAGCAGTACTTC.

This clone was counted a single time. The CDR3 DNA follows: TGTGCCACCAGCAGAGATCGGCTAGCGGGAGGTATCTACGAGCAGTACTTC. Its translation is CATSRDRLAGGIYEQYF. The J gene is TRBJ2-7, the V gene TRBV15, with 11 positions matching TRBD2. The CDR3 contains 17 residues. The germline V gene has CDR1 LNHNV and CDR2 YYDKDF (reference sequence). After removal of 0 bases from V and 3 bases from J, the junction contained 7 bases not matched to a gene.

The CDR3 here is CAIAGGPGETQYF. The CDR3 nucleotides are TGTGCCATCGCGGGAGGGCCGGGAGAGACCCAGTACTTC. The V call is TRBV19, the J call TRBJ2-5; 9 bases match TRBD2. The CDR3 has 13 amino acids. Germline V gene lookup returns CDR1 LNHDA and CDR2 SQIVND (reference sequence). V lost 10 bases to trimming and J lost 4 bases; unmatched junction nucleotides: 7. Full variable domain (remainder filled in from reference TRBV19 and TRBJ2-5): DGGITQSPKYLFRKEGQNVTLSCEQNLNHDAMYWYRQDPGQGLRLIYYSQIVNDFQKGDIAEGYSVSREKKESFPLTVTSAQKNPTAFYLCAIAGGPGETQYFGPGTRLLVL.

The genes are TRBV29-1 and TRBJ1-5; D might be TRBD1 (6 bases). V lost 6 bases, J lost 1 base, and 13 bases lay in between. CDR1 SQVTM and CDR2 ANQGSEA come from the germline V gene. The CDR3 is made up of 14 amino acids. In DNA, the CDR3 is TGCAGCGTCGCGACAGGTGCCAGCAATCAGCCCCAGCATTTT. This codes for CSVATGASNQPQHF.

The gene calls are TRBV30 and TRBJ2-7; 7 positions match TRBD2. This CDR3 has 15 residues. The junction had 10 bases not matched to a gene; V was cut back by 3 bases and J by 2 bases. The germline CDR1 and CDR2 sequences are GTSNPN and SVGIG (reference sequence). CDR3: CAWRRTASGTYEQYF. The CDR3 coding sequence is TGTGCCTGGAGACGAACGGCTAGCGGCACCTACGAGCAGTACTTC.

The chain has TRBV5-4 and TRBJ2-5; perhaps TRBD1 as D (5 bases). The CDR3 sequence is 14 residues long. Germline V lookup: CDR1 SGHNT, CDR2 YYREEE (reference sequence). V gave up 0 bases and J gave up 4 bases, with 10 bases separating them. CDR3 in amino acids: CASSLGGQRETQYF. The DNA for the CDR3 is TGTGCCAGCAGCTTGGGAGGACAAAGAGAGACCCAGTACTTC.

The chain is built from TRBV15 and TRBJ2-7; D gene unclear. The germline gives CDR1 LNHNV, CDR2 YYDKDF (reference sequence). V dropped 0 bases and J dropped 5 bases, with 14 bases sitting between them. CDR3 length: 15 amino acids. The CDR3 sequence: CATSREGAESDEQYF. DNA of the CDR3: TGTGCCACCAGCAGAGAAGGCGCAGAATCCGACGAGCAGTACTTC.

V is TRBV9 and J is TRBJ1-1; D call uncertain. The CDR3 spans 13 residues. Trimming left V 4 bases short and J 1 base short, with 8 bases between. The germline gives CDR1 SGDLS, CDR2 YYNGEE. The CDR3 DNA follows: TGTGCCAGCAGCCTGACACAGAACACTGAAGCTTTCTTT. It translates to CASSLTQNTEAFF.

Points on this clone: Mismatch with germline at one junction end may stem from a read error. CDR3 region: CASSFQHDQETQYF. In DNA form, the CDR3 reads TGTGCCAGCAGCTTCCAACACGACCAGGAGACCCAGTACTTC. V is TRBV11-1 and J is TRBJ2-5; no firm D call. This CDR3 comprises 14 residues. Germline CDR1 reads SGHAT; CDR2 reads FQDESV (reference sequence).

This chain links TRBV30 with TRBJ2-4; tentative D call: TRBD2 (7 bases). The CDR3 consists of 15 residues. V dropped 3 bases and J dropped 4 bases, with 16 bases sitting between them. Germline CDR1 GTSNPN, CDR2 SVGIG (reference sequence). The CDR3 nucleotides read TGTGCCTGGAGAGGCCGCGGGGGCCCAAAAAACATTCAGTACTTC. It specifies CAWRGRGGPKNIQYF.

This chain uses TRBV6-1 with TRBJ2-5; the match to TRBD1 covers 12 bases. This CDR3 has 14 amino acids. Germline values: CDR1 MNHNS, CDR2 SASEGT. With 6 bases clipped from V and 5 bases from J, the junction kept 4 bases outside the gene matches. The CDR3 region is CASRGQGAGETQYF. For the CDR3, the DNA is TGTGCCAGCAGGGGACAGGGGGCTGGGGAGACCCAGTACTTC.

The chain has TRBV28 and TRBJ2-7; 7 bases align to TRBD1. V dropped 6 bases and J dropped 1; count of bases not matched to a gene: 3. Germline V CDR1 and CDR2: MDHEN, SYDVKM. The CDR3 is 13 residues long. CDR3 DNA sequence: TGTGCCAGCAGCTGGGGACAGTCCTACGAGCAGTACTTC. Translating it yields CASSWGQSYEQYF.

This clone showed up just a few times. J is TRBJ2-5 and V is TRBV7-2, with 8 bases identical to TRBD1. From germline, CDR1 is SGHTA and CDR2 FQGNSA. V trimming: 3 bases; J trimming: 11 bases; junction bases outside the gene matches: 5. The CDR3 has 12 residues. Here the CDR3 reads CASSFPGGSQYF. The CDR3 DNA follows: TGTGCCAGCAGCTTTCCAGGGGGCAGTCAGTACTTC.

The V and J genes are TRBV19 and TRBJ2-3, with TRBD2 matching over 8 bases. V shed 6 bases, J shed 4 bases, and the junction held 9 bases outside the gene matches. Germline lookup yields CDR1 LNHDA and CDR2 SQIVND (reference sequence). CDR3 length: 15 amino acids. CDR3 sequence reads: CASSRTRGGADTQYF. The CDR3 DNA is TGTGCCAGTAGCCGAACCCGGGGGGGCGCAGATACGCAGTATTTT.

The chain carries TRBV5-1 and TRBJ2-7, with 7 bases aligning to TRBD1. With 5 bases clipped from V and 0 bases from J, the junction kept 5 bases outside the gene matches. The CDR3 is made up of 14 amino acids. Germline V gives CDR1 SGHRS, CDR2 YFSETQ. CDR3 nucleotide sequence: TGCGCCAGCAGGGGGACAGCGGCCTCCTACGAGCAGTACTTC. This gives the protein CASRGTAASYEQYF.